This T cell receptor (beta chain) was sequenced for a study of blood T cell repertoires in COVID-19. Assay: immunoSEQ multiplex PCR; the TCRdb copy retains only in-frame clones and omits some. The sample contains some 150,000 clones, 80% to 90% of which appear only once. Looked up from germline, CDR1 is MNHEY and CDR2 is SVGAGI. V lost 5 bases and J lost 9; bases outside the gene matches: 13. The CDR3 is 15 residues long. This chain uses TRBV6-5 with TRBJ1-2, with 9 bases lining up with TRBD1. The sequence came from a woman aged 60-75 years with active COVID-19. Material for sequencing was peripheral blood. CDR3 sequence: CASSRADRGDSRYTF. CDR3 nucleotide sequence: TGTGCCAGCAGTCGGGCCGACAGGGGGGATTCTCGCTACACCTTC.